The rows below give T cell receptor beta chains drawn from one sample of a study of response to subunit inactivated influenza vaccine. TCRdb reprocessed the RT-PCR reads with MiXCR, giving one entry per CDR3 protein. The sample comprises 500,000 to 650,000 distinct CDR3 sequences, 6.5% to 8% of which are singletons, and approximately 12% rests with the top ten. The source material was PBMCs from blood, sampled 23 months after vaccination. These receptors were taken from a man aged 45 to 75 who received an inactivated influenza vaccine. Each CDR3 is given with its conserved first and last residue. Fields, in order: J gene, CDR3 length, V gene, clone size, D gene, CDR3 protein, CDR3 DNA. D genes are given only for firm matches. Where a row states a size, it is once, few, many or the class of an expanded clone; other rows omit it.

>TRBJ2-7|15|TRBV20-1|.|TRBD2
CSARDSGGSLYEQYF
TGCAGTGCTAGAGATAGCGGGGGGTCCCTGTACGAGCAGTACTTC
>TRBJ2-3|13|TRBV2|.|TRBD1
CAVDRGATDTQYF
TGTGCCGTGGACAGGGGAGCCACAGATACGCAGTATTTT
>TRBJ2-1|12|TRBV5-1|many|.
CASSLELDEQFF
TGCGCCAGCAGCTTGGAATTGGATGAGCAGTTCTTC
>TRBJ1-4|14|TRBV5-1|many|TRBD1
CASSLDTGDEKLFF
TGCGCCAGCAGCTTGGACACAGGGGACGAAAAACTGTTTTTT
>TRBJ2-1|15|TRBV10-3|.|.
CAISPGTRVYNEQFF
TGTGCCATCAGCCCCGGGACCCGCGTCTACAATGAGCAGTTCTTC
>TRBJ2-1|11|TRBV20-1|few|.
CSARPRAEQFF
TGCAGTGCTAGACCGCGGGCTGAGCAGTTCTTC
>TRBJ1-2|14|TRBV24-1|.|.
CATSGPRNNYGYTF
TGTGCCACCTCGGGCCCGCGAAATAACTATGGCTACACCTTC
>TRBJ1-2|16|TRBV20-1|many|.
CSASPASGQANYGYTF
TGCAGTGCTAGCCCAGCCAGCGGGCAGGCTAACTATGGCTACACCTTC
>TRBJ2-1|15|TRBV27|few|TRBD2
CASSPRTSWGDEQFF
TGTGCCAGCAGTCCCAGGACTAGTTGGGGCGATGAGCAGTTCTTC
>TRBJ1-1|14|TRBV27|few|.
CASSRYRDWAEAFF
TGTGCCAGCAGTCGCTACAGGGATTGGGCTGAAGCTTTCTTT
>TRBJ1-2|14|TRBV28|many|.
CASSFPNRNYGYTF
TGTGCCAGCAGTTTCCCTAACAGAAACTATGGCTACACCTTC
>TRBJ2-1|11|TRBV4-3|few|.
CASSQDVEKYF
TGCGCCAGCAGCCAAGATGTTGAGAAGTACTTC
>TRBJ2-1|13|TRBV28|many|.
CATTSLIEGEQFF
TGTGCCACGACGTCCCTTATAGAGGGTGAGCAGTTCTTC
>TRBJ2-6|17|TRBV12-3/TRBV12-4|few|.
CASTPRRGISGANVLTF
TGTGCCAGCACCCCCCGTAGGGGGATCTCTGGGGCCAACGTCCTGACTTTC
>TRBJ2-6|15|TRBV7-9|few|.
CASSQYAAGANVLTF
TGTGCCAGCAGCCAATACGCAGCTGGGGCCAACGTCCTGACTTTC
>TRBJ2-2|17|TRBV4-2|few|.
CASSQDPGQGGTGELFF
TGTGCCAGCAGCCAAGACCCAGGACAGGGAGGGACCGGGGAGCTGTTTTTT
>TRBJ2-3|16|TRBV5-4|few|TRBD2
CASSYRAGGSTDTQYF
TGTGCCAGCAGCTACCGAGCGGGGGGTAGCACAGATACGCAGTATTTT
>TRBJ2-7|18|TRBV6-2/TRBV6-3|few|TRBD2
CASSYSLRTSGRSYEQYF
TGTGCCAGCAGTTACTCACTAAGGACTAGCGGGAGGTCCTACGAGCAGTACTTC
>TRBJ1-2|13|TRBV12-3/TRBV12-4|few|.
CASIHGGAPGYTF
TGTGCCAGCATCCACGGGGGGGCTCCTGGCTACACCTTC
>TRBJ2-5|15|TRBV15|many|.
CATSRDPGAQETQYF
TGTGCCACCAGCAGAGATCCCGGGGCCCAAGAGACCCAGTACTTC
>TRBJ2-3|14|TRBV20-1|.|.
CSASPGTLGDTQYF
TGCAGTGCTTCACCCGGGACCCTGGGAGATACGCAGTATTTT
>TRBJ2-7|14|TRBV6-2/TRBV6-3|.|TRBD2
CASRTLAGAYEQYF
TGTGCCAGCAGGACGCTAGCGGGAGCCTACGAGCAGTACTTC
>TRBJ1-2|15|TRBV7-2|.|.
CASSLAQGRDYGYTF
TGTGCCAGCAGCTTAGCGCAGGGGCGGGACTATGGCTACACCTTC
>TRBJ2-7|14|TRBV11-2|.|.
CASSFTRGFYEQYF
TGTGCCAGCAGCTTTACCCGGGGTTTCTACGAGCAGTACTTC
>TRBJ1-4|14|TRBV4-3|once|.
CASSQEETNEKLFF
TGCGCCAGCAGCCAAGAGGAGACTAATGAAAAACTGTTTTTT
>TRBJ2-7|13|TRBV3-1|.|.
CASSQDQRSEQYF
TGTGCCAGCAGCCAAGATCAAAGGAGCGAGCAGTACTTC
>TRBJ2-2|15|TRBV6-2/TRBV6-3|many|TRBD1
CASSYGTAVTGELFF
TGTGCCAGCAGTTACGGGACAGCTGTTACCGGGGAGCTGTTTTTT
>TRBJ2-5|14|TRBV5-1|many|.
CASSFSSSQETQYF
TGCGCCAGCAGCTTTTCAAGTAGTCAAGAGACCCAGTACTTC
>TRBJ2-6|14|TRBV12-3/TRBV12-4|.|.
CASRRSAGANVLTF
TGTGCCAGCAGAAGGAGTGCTGGGGCCAACGTCCTGACTTTC
>TRBJ2-7|13|TRBV5-5|many|TRBD1
CASSWTGTYEQYF
TGTGCCAGCAGTTGGACAGGTACCTACGAGCAGTACTTC
>TRBJ1-1|13|TRBV20-1|few|.
CSARVQGNTEAFF
TGCAGTGCTAGAGTTCAGGGGAACACTGAAGCTTTCTTT
>TRBJ2-7|13|TRBV6-5|.|.
CASSYGQSYEQYF
TGTGCCAGCAGTTACGGGCAGTCCTACGAGCAGTACTTC
>TRBJ2-3|16|TRBV12-3/TRBV12-4|few|.
CASSLDRFGTTDTQYF
TGTGCCAGCAGTTTAGATAGGTTTGGGACGACAGATACGCAGTATTTT
>TRBJ1-5|14|TRBV6-2/TRBV6-3|many|TRBD1
CASHGQGRIQPQHF
TGTGCCAGCCACGGACAGGGGAGGATTCAGCCCCAGCATTTT
>TRBJ2-3|14|TRBV7-2|many|.
CASSRVGGTDTQYF
TGTGCCAGCAGCAGGGTGGGGGGAACAGATACGCAGTATTTT
>TRBJ1-1|14|TRBV20-1|many|.
CSARDTGLVSEAFF
TGCAGTGCTAGAGATACCGGGTTGGTGAGTGAAGCTTTCTTT
>TRBJ2-5|16|TRBV14|.|.
CASSQAKRSAGETQYF
TGTGCCAGCAGCCAAGCGAAGCGGTCGGCCGGAGAGACCCAGTACTTC
>TRBJ1-5|15|TRBV7-2|.|TRBD1
CASSVTGAGGQPQHF
TGTGCCAGCAGCGTGACAGGGGCCGGGGGTCAGCCCCAGCATTTT
>TRBJ2-1|16|TRBV7-8|many|TRBD1
CASSLGSGGGNNEQFF
TGTGCCAGCAGCTTAGGATCAGGGGGCGGAAACAATGAGCAGTTCTTC
>TRBJ1-5|16|TRBV7-2|many|.
CASSSLGRESSQPQHF
TGTGCCAGCAGCTCCCTCGGCAGGGAATCAAGTCAGCCCCAGCATTTT
>TRBJ2-7|12|TRBV6-2/TRBV6-3|many|.
CASSYTGYEQYF
TGTGCCAGCAGTTACACAGGCTACGAGCAGTACTTC
>TRBJ1-5|17|TRBV20-1|.|.
CSAREYVALNSNQPQHF
TGCAGTGCTAGAGAATATGTGGCCCTAAATAGCAATCAGCCCCAGCATTTT
>TRBJ1-2|14|TRBV7-9|few|.
CASVGGPNNYGYTF
TGTGCCAGCGTGGGGGGACCCAATAACTATGGCTACACCTTC
>TRBJ2-1|14|TRBV5-1|few|TRBD1
CASTRDRAYNEQFF
TGCGCCAGCACCCGGGACAGGGCCTACAATGAGCAGTTCTTC
>TRBJ2-7|14|TRBV7-9|few|.
CASSSDGVSYEQYF
TGTGCCAGCAGCTCGGACGGGGTCTCCTACGAGCAGTACTTC
>TRBJ2-4|16|TRBV6-5|few|.
CASSYSAALAKNIQYF
TGTGCCAGCAGTTACTCGGCAGCCCTAGCCAAAAACATTCAGTACTTC
>TRBJ2-5|12|TRBV24-1|.|.
CATTRAQETQYF
TGTGCCACCACCAGGGCTCAAGAGACCCAGTACTTC
>TRBJ2-7|15|TRBV6-2/TRBV6-3|few|.
CASSYSPGSSHEQYF
TGTGCCAGCAGTTACTCCCCCGGGAGTAGCCACGAGCAGTACTTC
>TRBJ2-3|17|TRBV7-2|.|.
CASSAQRRQFSTDTQYF
TGTGCCAGCAGCGCCCAAAGAAGGCAGTTTAGCACAGATACGCAGTATTTT
>TRBJ2-5|15|TRBV6-2/TRBV6-3|few|.
CASSYPAGHDETQYF
TGTGCCAGCAGTTACCCGGCAGGGCATGACGAGACCCAGTACTTC
>TRBJ1-6|17|TRBV4-1|.|.
CASSQTALGDLGSPLHF
TGCGCCAGCAGCCAAACAGCCTTGGGGGATCTTGGTTCACCCCTCCACTTT
>TRBJ2-5|11|TRBV12-3/TRBV12-4|many|.
CASSLMETQYF
TGTGCCAGCAGTTTAATGGAGACCCAGTACTTC
>TRBJ2-3|13|TRBV7-2|few|.
CASSLVSPDTQYF
TGTGCCAGCAGCTTAGTTTCTCCAGATACGCAGTATTTT
>TRBJ2-2|17|TRBV30|.|.
CAWSSLRTARATGELFF
TGTGCCTGGAGTTCCCTCCGGACAGCAAGAGCCACCGGGGAGCTGTTTTTT
>TRBJ2-1|11|TRBV12-3/TRBV12-4|.|.
CASLEGNEQFF
TGTGCCAGCCTGGAAGGTAATGAGCAGTTCTTC
>TRBJ2-5|16|TRBV9|.|.
CASSVGHTGMAETQYF
TGTGCCAGCAGCGTAGGCCATACAGGGATGGCAGAGACCCAGTACTTC
>TRBJ2-5|13|TRBV20-1|.|.
CSADRTGLETQYF
TGCAGTGCGGACCGAACAGGGCTAGAGACCCAGTACTTC